These 30 T cell receptor beta chains were sequenced from one sample in a study of PD-L1 blockade in urothelial cancer. TCRdb's table, derived via immunoSEQ multiplex PCR, lists solely in-frame clones and lacks some. The table records tens of thousands of clones, approximately 90% of them present only once. Noted time point: peripheral blood 6 weeks after treatment start. The sequencing used PBMCs, collected around atezolizumab (anti-PD-L1) treatment. These receptor sequences come from a woman older than 75 with urothelial cancer.

The genes are TRBV5-1 and TRBJ2-3, with D possibly matching TRBD1 (6 bases). V dropped 5 bases and J dropped 2 bases, with 12 bases sitting between them. CDR3 length equals 14 residues. The germline V gene encodes CDR1 SGHRS and CDR2 YFSETQ. CDR3 protein: CASSPDSYTDTQYF. The CDR3 region has the DNA TGCGCCAGCAGTCCGGACAGCTACACAGATACGCAGTATTTT.

V is TRBV4-2 and J is TRBJ2-1; the match to TRBD2 covers 16 bases. The CDR3 sequence is 18 residues long. The V gene end was trimmed by 1 base and the J gene end by 2 bases; junction bases not matched to a gene: 2. CDR1 LGHNA and CDR2 YNFKEQ come from the germline V gene. The CDR3 spells CASSQGGLAGGTYNEQFF. CDR3 in DNA: TGTGCCAGCAGCCAAGGGGGACTAGCGGGAGGGACCTACAATGAGCAGTTCTTC.

Only one count was recorded for this clone. The V and J genes are TRBV5-4 and TRBJ2-5; tentatively, D is TRBD2 (5 bases). V was pared by 7 bases and J by 0 bases, with 13 bases between. Germline V gene sequence: CDR1 SGHNT, CDR2 YYREEE (reference sequence). The CDR3 is made up of 14 amino acids. The CDR3 spells CASPFGDYQETQYF. CDR3 sequence (DNA): TGTGCCAGCCCCTTCGGGGATTACCAAGAGACCCAGTACTTC.

In its sample, this clone was seen a few times. This chain links TRBV5-1 with TRBJ1-5; 7 positions match TRBD1. J was trimmed by 6 bases and V by 4 bases; bases with no gene match: 7. Germline V gives CDR1 SGHRS, CDR2 YFSETQ. There are 14 residues in the CDR3. The CDR3 spells CASSPLDRVQPQHF. CDR3 nucleotide sequence: TGCGCCAGCAGCCCACTCGACAGGGTTCAGCCCCAGCATTTT.

This clone has a single count. The CDR3 DNA sequence: TGTGCCAGCAGTATCCACCCCGCGGGTGGTGAGCAGTTCTTC. Translating it yields CASSIHPAGGEQFF. J is TRBJ2-1 and V is TRBV27, with D maybe TRBD2 (5 bases). Per the germline V gene, CDR1 is MNHEY and CDR2 is SMNVEV (reference sequence). The CDR3 totals 14 residues. With 5 bases removed from V and 9 bases from J, the gap between germline ends came to 17 bases.

The chain combines TRBV6-1 with TRBJ1-3; D remains ambiguous. Per the germline V gene, CDR1 is MNHNS and CDR2 is SASEGT. The CDR3 has 15 residues. Trimming pared 4 bases from V and 0 bases from J, leaving 10 bases between. The CDR3 DNA is TGTGCCAGCAGTGCGCTAGCAGACTCTGGAAACACCATATATTTT. Encoded protein: CASSALADSGNTIYF.

The V call is TRBV7-6, the J call TRBJ1-1; the D gene is possibly TRBD1 (5 bases). V lost 2 bases and J 5 bases, leaving 9 bases between the germline ends. CDR1 and CDR2 from the germline V gene are SGHVS and FNYEAQ. The length of the CDR3 is 13 residues. The CDR3 DNA reads TGTGCCAGCAGCTTACAGGGTTCAACTGAAGCTTTCTTT. Its translation is CASSLQGSTEAFF.

In nucleotides, the CDR3 is TGTGCCAGCAGTCCAAACGGGGATCTAAATCAGCCCCAGCATTTT. This sequence encodes CASSPNGDLNQPQHF. J is TRBJ1-5 and V is TRBV27, with D uncertain. The V and J ends lost 5 bases and 4 bases respectively, with 15 bases between them. Germline CDR1 reads MNHEY; CDR2 reads SMNVEV (reference sequence). The CDR3 is 15 amino acids.

The chain combines TRBV4-1 with TRBJ1-4; TRBD1 aligns across 9 bases. The CDR3 length is 16 residues. Trimming took 1 base from V and 4 from J; bases not matched to a gene: 4. Germline assignment: CDR1 MGHRA and CDR2 YSYEKL. CDR3 DNA sequence: TGCGCCAGCAGCCAAGGGACAGGGGTTAATAATGAAAAACTGTTTTTT. It is translated as CASSQGTGVNNEKLFF.

This rearrangement joins TRBV11-1 to TRBJ2-7, with D perhaps matching TRBD1 (6 bases). V lost 5 bases to trimming and J lost 0 bases, with 14 bases between them. The germline gives CDR1 SGHAT, CDR2 FQDESV (reference sequence). The CDR3 loop spans 15 amino acids. This CDR3 reads CASSLGSDSSYEQYF. The CDR3 region has the DNA TGTGCCAGCAGCCTGGGGTCGGACAGCTCCTACGAGCAGTACTTC.

The V call is TRBV28, the J call TRBJ1-1; no clear D. This CDR3 has 15 residues. The germline gives CDR1 MDHEN, CDR2 SYDVKM. Trimming pared 5 bases from V and 5 bases from J, leaving 18 bases between. CDR3 in amino acids: CASSTGTVAGTEAFF. The CDR3 DNA reads as TGTGCCAGCAGTACCGGAACAGTTGCGGGGACTGAAGCTTTCTTT. Full variable domain (rest looked up from reference TRBV28 and TRBJ1-1): DVKVTQSSRYLVKRTGEKVFLECVQDMDHENMFWYRQDPGLGLRLIYFSYDVKMKEKGDIPEGYSVSREKKERFSLILESASTNQTSMYLCASSTGTVAGTEAFFGQGTRLTVV.

The chain is built from TRBV9 and TRBJ2-2; D may be TRBD2 (6 bases). The CDR3 loop spans 17 amino acids. Germline assignment: CDR1 SGDLS and CDR2 YYNGEE. V was trimmed by 0 bases and J by 6 bases, leaving 18 bases between them. CDR3 in DNA: TGTGCCAGCAGCGTAGCTCCTGGCGGGAAATGGCCCGGGGAGCTGTTTTTT. This translates into CASSVAPGGKWPGELFF.

The rearrangement uses TRBV7-3 and TRBJ2-1, with 8 bases aligning to TRBD1. V shed 7 bases and J 4 bases; nucleotides not matched to a gene: 9. Germline V lookup: CDR1 SGHTA, CDR2 FQGTGA. The CDR3 spans 15 residues. The CDR3 bases are TGTGCCAGCACAAAAGGGGGACAGGAATACAATGAGCAGTTCTTC. Protein product: CASTKGGQEYNEQFF.

V is TRBV28 and J is TRBJ1-1, with D uncertain. There are 13 residues in the CDR3. V lost 4 bases and J 7 bases, leaving 13 bases between the germline ends. From germline, CDR1 is MDHEN and CDR2 SYDVKM. For the CDR3, the DNA is TGTGCCAGCAGTTCACACCGGGAGGATGAAGCTTTCTTT. It encodes CASSSHREDEAFF.

This clone was recorded once. This chain joins TRBV5-6 and TRBJ1-2; the match to TRBD1 covers 9 bases. V lost 4 bases to trimming and J lost 1 base; unmatched junction nucleotides: 5. The CDR3 runs to 15 residues. CDR1 SGHDT and CDR2 YYEEEE come from the germline V gene. CDR3 sequence (DNA): TGTGCCAGCAGCGACCCGGGACAGGGTAACTATGGCTACACCTTC. It specifies CASSDPGQGNYGYTF.

This clone was seen a few times. The sample carries other DNA sequences with the same CDR3. V and J are TRBV30 and TRBJ1-1; 10 nucleotides align to TRBD1. Germline CDR1 reads GTSNPN; CDR2 reads SVGIG (reference sequence). This CDR3 has 13 amino acids. The J segment lost 5 bases and the V segment lost 2 bases, leaving 2 bases of the junction unmatched. Here the CDR3 reads CAWSRDRGTEAFF. CDR3 bases: TGTGCCTGGAGTAGGGACAGGGGAACTGAAGCTTTCTTT.

The genes are TRBV9 and TRBJ2-1; tentative D call: TRBD2 (5 bases). This CDR3 spans 15 amino acids. From germline, CDR1 is SGDLS and CDR2 YYNGEE. V gave up 4 bases and J gave up 10 bases, with 21 bases separating them. In nucleotides, the CDR3 is TGTGCCAGCAGCCCGCCGGACGGGGATCAGTGGGAGCAGTTCTTC. It encodes CASSPPDGDQWEQFF.

This clone was counted only a few times. The rearrangement links TRBV25-1 to TRBJ1-1; D is possibly TRBD1 (6 bases). There are 14 residues in the CDR3. Trimming stripped 4 bases from V and 1 base from J, with 10 bases between. Germline CDR1 reads MGHDK; CDR2 reads SYGVNS. CDR3 coding DNA: TGTGCCAGCAGTGCACAGGGCCGGAACACTGAAGCTTTCTTT. Its protein is CASSAQGRNTEAFF.

CDR3 bases: TGTGCCAGTACTTACCGAGAGGGAAACACCGGGGAGCTGTTTTTT. The encoded protein is CASTYREGNTGELFF. This chain links TRBV19 with TRBJ2-2, with D perhaps TRBD2 (5 bases). The CDR3 consists of 15 residues. V dropped 7 bases and J dropped 2 bases, with 14 bases sitting between them. Germline V gene data show CDR1 as LNHDA and CDR2 as SQIVND (reference sequence).

The chain carries TRBV2 and TRBJ1-1; the match to TRBD1 covers 7 bases. The trim removed 6 bases at V and 6 bases at J, leaving 10 bases unmatched. Germline V gene sequence: CDR1 SNHLY, CDR2 FYNNEI. The length of the CDR3 is 14 residues. The CDR3 loop is CASRIDRVKAEAFF. In DNA form, the CDR3 reads TGTGCCAGCAGAATTGACAGGGTAAAGGCTGAAGCTTTCTTT.

The rearrangement joins TRBV2 to TRBJ2-3, with D tentatively TRBD1 (6 bases). V lost 5 bases, J lost 3 bases, and 18 bases lay in between. Germline V gene data show CDR1 as SNHLY and CDR2 as FYNNEI. The CDR3 runs 16 residues. The CDR3 DNA follows: TGTGCCAGCAGTCTCTACCGGGACAAGAAAACAGATACGCAGTATTTT. Translated: CASSLYRDKKTDTQYF.

The chain links TRBV11-3 to TRBJ2-6; tentative D call: TRBD1 (6 bases). Germline V gene lookup returns CDR1 SGHNT and CDR2 YENEEA. The CDR3 covers 15 residues. V gave up 3 bases and J gave up 4 bases, with 10 bases separating them. The CDR3 sequence: CASSFSGTGANVLTF. In DNA form, the CDR3 reads TGTGCCAGCAGCTTCTCTGGGACAGGGGCCAACGTCCTGACTTTC.

J is TRBJ2-7 and V is TRBV20-1; D possibly corresponds to TRBD1 (5 bases). The CDR3 totals 11 residues. Trimming cost V 5 bases and J 5 bases, with 10 bases left between them. Per germline, CDR1 DFQATT and CDR2 SNEGSKA (reference sequence). As DNA, the CDR3 is TGCAGTGCTCCTAGGGGCGACGAGCAGTACTTC. It yields the protein CSAPRGDEQYF.

This chain links TRBV7-3 with TRBJ2-7; 8 bases line up with TRBD2. The junction had 7 bases not matched to a gene; V was cut back by 2 bases and J by 4 bases. The CDR3 covers 15 residues. CDR1 is SGHTA, CDR2 FQGTGA, per germline. The CDR3: CASSLEASGWYEQYF. In DNA, the CDR3 is TGTGCCAGCAGCTTAGAGGCTAGCGGGTGGTACGAGCAGTACTTC.

The rearrangement joins TRBV6-5 to TRBJ2-5; 10 bases match TRBD2. The CDR3 has 15 residues. Germline-derived CDR1 and CDR2 are MNHEY and SVGAGI. Unmatched junction bases numbered 4, after V lost 2 bases and J lost 4 bases. The CDR3 reads CASSYPRLAGETQYF. The CDR3 nucleotides are TGTGCCAGCAGTTACCCCAGACTAGCGGGAGAGACCCAGTACTTC.

This chain uses TRBV13 with TRBJ2-2, with a possible D match to TRBD1 (7 bases). V gave up 6 bases and J gave up 8 bases, with 22 bases separating them. This CDR3 is 16 amino acids long. Germline V gene lookup returns CDR1 PRHDT and CDR2 FYEKMQ (reference sequence). CDR3 DNA: TGTGCCAGCAGGGCCCAGACAGGGACTCGTGTGGGGGAGCTGTTTTTT. Translated, it gives CASRAQTGTRVGELFF.

The genes are TRBV6-1 and TRBJ1-1; possible D gene TRBD1, 5 bases. The CDR3 runs to 13 residues. CDR1 MNHNS and CDR2 SASEGT come from the germline V gene. Trimming cost V 4 bases and J 6 bases, with 12 bases left between them. CDR3 loop: CASSVYRSSEAFF. Written as DNA, the CDR3 is TGTGCCAGCAGTGTTTACAGGTCTTCTGAAGCTTTCTTT.

This chain uses TRBV29-1 with TRBJ1-4, with TRBD1 matching over 8 bases. The CDR3 totals 13 residues. The germline V gene encodes CDR1 SQVTM and CDR2 ANQGSEA. The ends lost 3 bases at V and 7 bases at J; junction bases unmatched: 4. CDR3 nucleotides: TGCAGCGTTGACGACAGGGGTACTGAAAAACTGTTTTTT. Amino acids: CSVDDRGTEKLFF.

CDR3 bases: TGTGCCAGCAGTACCCTAGGGACAGGGATTTTGATAGACACTGAAGCTTTCTTT. It translates to CASSTLGTGILIDTEAFF. This rearrangement joins TRBV27 to TRBJ1-1; 9 bases map to TRBD1. Germline CDR1 and CDR2: MNHEY and SMNVEV (reference sequence). The length of the CDR3 is 18 residues. J lost 3 bases, V lost 5 bases, and 16 bases had no gene match.

This CDR3 is CASSPVPGQRYGYTF. The CDR3 nucleotides are TGTGCCAGCAGTCCCGTTCCGGGACAGAGATATGGCTACACCTTC. V and J are TRBV28 and TRBJ1-2; 7 nucleotides line up with TRBD1. The CDR3 has 15 amino acids. V gave up 5 bases and J gave up 5 bases; unmatched junction bases: 11. Germline CDR1 MDHEN, CDR2 SYDVKM.